Listed below are T cell receptor beta chains from one sample, sequenced in a study of T cell changes during pregnancy in multiple sclerosis. The assay was immunoSEQ multiplex PCR, and TCRdb's table has in-frame clones only and misses some. The sample includes 45,000 to 55,000 clones, under 90% of them seen just once. Sequencing was performed on peripheral blood, taken in the first trimester of pregnancy. The source is a female donor in good health, enrolled as a control in a pregnancy study. Each CDR3 is given with its conserved first and last residue. The order of the fields is J gene, D gene, V gene, clone size, CDR3 DNA, CDR3 protein. A D gene is named only where the DNA matches it firmly. The size of a clone is reported for some rows only, either as once, few or many, or as a class for expanded clones.

TRBJ1-5,TRBD1,TRBV19,.,TGTGCCAGTACTAATAATCAGGGGGGCAGTAGCAATCAGCCCCAGCATTTT,CASTNNQGGSSNQPQHF
TRBJ2-5,TRBD2,TRBV2,.,TGTGCCAGCAGATACACTCTAGCGGGCCAAGAGACCCAGTACTTC,CASRYTLAGQETQYF
TRBJ1-5,TRBD1,TRBV7-2,.,TGTGCCAGCAGCTTGACCGGGACAGGGTATAGCAATCAGCCCCAGCATTTT,CASSLTGTGYSNQPQHF
TRBJ2-3,.,TRBV29-1,.,TGCAGCGCCTTCAGCGGTAGCACAGATACGCAGTATTTT,CSAFSGSTDTQYF
TRBJ2-7,TRBD2,TRBV18,once,TGTGCCAGCTCACCACCGGGACTAGCGGGAGGGCCCTACGAGCAGTACTTC,CASSPPGLAGGPYEQYF
TRBJ1-4,TRBD1,TRBV28,.,TGTGCCAGCAGCCGGAGACAGGCAGGGGGTGAAAAACTGTTTTTT,CASSRRQAGGEKLFF
TRBJ1-2,TRBD1,TRBV12-5,.,TGTGCTAGTGGTGAGACAGGGTCGGATGGCTACACCTTC,CASGETGSDGYTF
TRBJ1-1,TRBD1,TRBV15,.,TGTGCCACCAGCAGGGTACAGGGGTCTTCCCGGCCAGAAGCTTTCTTT,CATSRVQGSSRPEAFF
TRBJ2-7,.,TRBV27,.,TGTGCCAGCAGTTCGGGGGGCCCTACCTACGAGCAGTACTTC,CASSSGGPTYEQYF
TRBJ1-1,TRBD1,TRBV7-9,.,TGTGCCAGCAGCCGAACAGGGGACAACACTGAAGCTTTCTTT,CASSRTGDNTEAFF
TRBJ2-5,TRBD2,TRBV7-2,.,TGTGCCAGCAGCTCGGGACTAGCGGGGGGGGCCTCGGAGACCCAGTACTTC,CASSSGLAGGASETQYF
TRBJ2-7,.,TRBV4-3,.,TGCGCCAGCTCGCGGCTAGTTGGTTACGAGCAGTACTTC,CASSRLVGYEQYF
TRBJ2-1,.,TRBV9,.,TGTGCCAGCAGCGTAGACCAGTACAATGAGCAGTTCTTC,CASSVDQYNEQFF
TRBJ2-1,.,TRBV5-1,.,TGCGCCAGCAGCTCTACAGGGAGCTCCTACAATGAGCAGTTCTTC,CASSSTGSSYNEQFF
TRBJ1-5,.,TRBV5-6,.,TGTGCCAGCAGCTCAGGCGTCAATCAGCCCCAGCATTTT,CASSSGVNQPQHF
TRBJ1-1,TRBD1,TRBV25-1,.,TGTGCCAGCAGTGACAGTCCCAGGGGGGACACTGAAGCTTTCTTT,CASSDSPRGDTEAFF
TRBJ2-3,.,TRBV7-2,.,TGTGCCAGCAGCTATGCCGAGGTCACAGATACGCAGTATTTT,CASSYAEVTDTQYF
TRBJ2-7,TRBD1,TRBV7-9,.,TGTGCCAGCAGCTTAGGCCGGGACAGGGGCTCCTACGAGCAGTACTTC,CASSLGRDRGSYEQYF
TRBJ1-5,.,TRBV28,.,TGTGCCAGCCTCGCACAGAATGATCAGCCCCAGCATTTT,CASLAQNDQPQHF
TRBJ2-7,.,TRBV2,once,TGTGCCAGCACGCAGGAAACAGGTTCCTACGAGCAGTACTTC,CASTQETGSYEQYF
TRBJ2-1,TRBD2,TRBV5-6,.,TGTGCCAGCAGCTTGAGTCTAGCGGGAGTTGAGCAGTTCTTC,CASSLSLAGVEQFF
TRBJ1-2,.,TRBV25-1,.,TGTGCCAGCAGTGTGGAGCCGGGACAATCCGGTTCCTATGGCTACACCTTC,CASSVEPGQSGSYGYTF
TRBJ2-7,.,TRBV11-2,.,TGTGCCAGCAGCTTATTTTCCTCGACAGGCCCCATCCGCGAGCAGTACTTC,CASSLFSSTGPIREQYF
TRBJ1-2,.,TRBV5-1,.,TGCGCCAGCAGCTTGGACATTATATATGGCTACACCTTC,CASSLDIIYGYTF
TRBJ1-1,.,TRBV7-2,.,TGTGCCAGCAGCCGCCGAGCGTGGGGCTCGCCTGACAACACTGAAGCTTTCTTT,CASSRRAWGSPDNTEAFF
TRBJ2-7,TRBD2,TRBV10-3,.,TGTGCCATCAGTGATGGGACTAGCAGTAAGCAGTACTTC,CAISDGTSSKQYF
TRBJ2-7,TRBD1,TRBV5-1,.,TGCGCCAGCAGCCGCCGGGACAGGGCATACGAGCAGTACTTC,CASSRRDRAYEQYF
TRBJ2-5,.,TRBV7-9,.,TGTGCCAGCAGCCCCACAGGAATCCAAGAGACCCAGTACTTC,CASSPTGIQETQYF
TRBJ1-1,.,TRBV11-2,.,TGTGCCAGCAGGGGGGGAACGGGGCTTATAATGAACACTGAAGCTTTCTTT,CASRGGTGLIMNTEAFF
TRBJ1-2,TRBD1,TRBV2,.,TGTGCCAGCAGCCGGAATGCAGGGGGCGGATACGGCTACACCTTC,CASSRNAGGGYGYTF
TRBJ1-1,.,TRBV29-1,.,TGCAGCGTTGTGGCGGGGACCACTGAAGCTTTCTTT,CSVVAGTTEAFF
TRBJ1-4,.,TRBV19,.,TGTGCCAGTAGAAAACAGGGTACTAATGAAAAACTGTTTTTT,CASRKQGTNEKLFF
TRBJ2-2,TRBD1,TRBV19,.,TGTGCCAGTAGAAACGACAGGGGCGACACCGGGGAGCTGTTTTTT,CASRNDRGDTGELFF
TRBJ2-7,.,TRBV6-5,.,TGTGCCAGCAGCCGACAGGGACTCTACGAGCAGTACTTC,CASSRQGLYEQYF
TRBJ2-7,TRBD2,TRBV30,.,TGTGCCTGGGTACTAGCGGGAGGTTACGAGCAGTACTTC,CAWVLAGGYEQYF
TRBJ1-2,TRBD1,TRBV30,once,TGTGCCTGTGCCCACACAGGGGCGGTTGGCTACACCTTC,CACAHTGAVGYTF
TRBJ2-7,.,TRBV18,.,TGTGCCAGCTCACCACGTCAGGGTGGCTACGAGCAGTACTTC,CASSPRQGGYEQYF
TRBJ1-5,.,TRBV7-8,.,TGTGCCAGCAGCCGGCGGGGGGGTGCGGGGGATCAGCCCCAGCATTTT,CASSRRGGAGDQPQHF
TRBJ1-4,.,TRBV6-1,few,TGTGCCAGCAGTGAAACGGTCAATGAAAAACTGTTTTTT,CASSETVNEKLFF
TRBJ2-6,.,TRBV5-1,.,TGCGCCAGCAGCTTGACGGCCCTAGAGGCTGGGGCCAACGTCCTGACTTTC,CASSLTALEAGANVLTF
TRBJ2-7,.,TRBV2,.,TGTGCCAGCAGGGCGGGACTCTTGAGCTCCTACGAGCAGTACTTC,CASRAGLLSSYEQYF
TRBJ1-2,.,TRBV29-1,.,TGCAGCGTTGTTCGGGAGACAACTAACTATGGCTACACCTTC,CSVVRETTNYGYTF
TRBJ1-1,TRBD1,TRBV7-9,.,TGTGCCAGCAGCCCATACCTGTTTGGGACAGTACAGAACACTGAAGCTTTCTTT,CASSPYLFGTVQNTEAFF
TRBJ2-3,.,TRBV6-4,.,TGTGCCAGCAGTGGCCGGGACACAGATACGCAGTATTTT,CASSGRDTDTQYF
TRBJ1-1,.,TRBV18,.,TGTGCCAGCTCACCTACAGAGAACACTGAAGCTTTCTTT,CASSPTENTEAFF
TRBJ1-3,TRBD1,TRBV6-6,.,TGTGCCAGCACTCCGGCCAGGGGGTCCTCTGGAAACACCATATATTTT,CASTPARGSSGNTIYF
TRBJ2-3,TRBD2,TRBV5-1,.,TGCGCCAGCAGCTCCCTTAGCGGGGGGGCCACAGATACGCAGTATTTT,CASSSLSGGATDTQYF
TRBJ2-3,.,TRBV19,.,TGTGCCAGTAGTATAAGGCCCCCATCGGGGGTAAGCACAGATACGCAGTATTTT,CASSIRPPSGVSTDTQYF
TRBJ2-3,.,TRBV5-1,.,TGCGCCAGCAGCTTGGCTGAGCGGGGCACAGATACGCAGTATTTT,CASSLAERGTDTQYF
TRBJ2-1,TRBD1,TRBV12-5,.,TGTGCTAGTGGTTTAACAAGCCTGCGACAGGGAAAATACAATGAGCAGTTCTTC,CASGLTSLRQGKYNEQFF
TRBJ2-7,.,TRBV4-3,.,TGCGCCAGCAGCCAAGCTCACGGTTACGAGCAGTACTTC,CASSQAHGYEQYF
TRBJ1-4,.,TRBV7-2,.,TGTGCCAGCAGCCCACGGGCAGGGGATAATGAAAAACTGTTTTTT,CASSPRAGDNEKLFF
TRBJ2-3,.,TRBV4-2,.,TGTGCCAGCAGCCAAGAAAATAGGGGGGGAGCAGATACGCAGTATTTT,CASSQENRGGADTQYF
TRBJ2-4,.,TRBV9,once,TGTGCCAGCAGCGTGAGCGGAAATAAGGTCAAAAACATTCAGTACTTC,CASSVSGNKVKNIQYF